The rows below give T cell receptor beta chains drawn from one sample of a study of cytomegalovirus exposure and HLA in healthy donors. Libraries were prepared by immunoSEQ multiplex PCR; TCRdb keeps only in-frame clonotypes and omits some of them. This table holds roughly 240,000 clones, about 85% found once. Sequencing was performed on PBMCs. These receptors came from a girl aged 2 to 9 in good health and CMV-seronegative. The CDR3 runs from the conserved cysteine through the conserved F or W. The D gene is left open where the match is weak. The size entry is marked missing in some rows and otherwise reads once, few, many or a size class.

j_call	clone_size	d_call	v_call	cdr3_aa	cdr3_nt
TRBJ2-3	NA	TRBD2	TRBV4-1	CASSKLAGGGDTQYF	TGCGCCAGCAGCAAACTAGCGGGGGGGGGAGATACGCAGTATTTT
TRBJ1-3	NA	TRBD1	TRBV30	CAWSVPQGFRSGTIYF	TGTGCCTGGAGTGTACCACAGGGGTTCCGGTCGGGCACCATATATTTT
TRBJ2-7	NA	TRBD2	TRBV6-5	CASSLAGEYSYEQYF	TGTGCCAGCAGCCTAGCGGGAGAGTACTCCTACGAGCAGTACTTC
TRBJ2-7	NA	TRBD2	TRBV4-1	CASSQDGAGARVYEQYF	TGCGCCAGCAGCCAAGATGGAGCGGGGGCCAGGGTCTACGAGCAGTACTTC
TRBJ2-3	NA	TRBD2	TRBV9	CASSVSLAGVKTDTQYF	TGTGCCAGCAGCGTCTCACTAGCGGGAGTCAAAACAGATACGCAGTATTTT
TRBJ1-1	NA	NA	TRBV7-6	CASSLGGAGEAFF	TGTGCCAGCAGCCTCGGGGGGGCCGGTGAAGCTTTCTTT
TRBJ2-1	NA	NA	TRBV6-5	CASSPQVDNEQFF	TGTGCCAGCAGTCCCCAGGTCGACAATGAGCAGTTCTTC
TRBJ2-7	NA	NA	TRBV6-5	CASSYGGTYEQYF	TGTGCCAGCAGTTATGGGGGGACCTACGAGCAGTACTTC
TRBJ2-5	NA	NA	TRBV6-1	CASTSPGLSLTQYF	TGTGCCAGCACCAGCCCGGGACTCTCTCTAACCCAGTACTTC
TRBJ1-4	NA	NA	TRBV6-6	CASSYSNRPNEKLFF	TGTGCCAGCAGTTACTCCAACAGACCAAATGAAAAACTGTTTTTT
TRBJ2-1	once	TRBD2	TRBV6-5	CASSTVGLVHEQFF	TGTGCCAGCAGTACAGTTGGACTAGTCCATGAGCAGTTCTTC
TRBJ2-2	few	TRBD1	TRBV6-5	CASSVMQGDFGELFF	TGTGCCAGCAGTGTGATGCAGGGGGATTTCGGGGAGCTGTTTTTT
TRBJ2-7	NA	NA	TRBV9	CASSASVAHEQYF	TGTGCCAGCAGCGCGTCTGTGGCCCACGAGCAGTACTTC
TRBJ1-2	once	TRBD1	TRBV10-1	CASSPGTGRNYGYTF	TGCGCCAGCAGCCCTGGGACAGGCAGAAACTATGGCTACACCTTC
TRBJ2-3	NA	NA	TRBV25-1	CASSGMSSGSTDTQYF	TGTGCCAGCAGTGGGATGAGCTCAGGGAGCACAGATACGCAGTATTTT
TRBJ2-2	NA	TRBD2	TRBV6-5	CASSRSGGATGELFF	TGTGCCAGCAGCCGTAGCGGGGGGGCCACCGGGGAGCTGTTTTTT
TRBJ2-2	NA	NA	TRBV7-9	CASSLSRGVTGELFF	TGTGCCAGCAGCTTATCCAGGGGAGTAACCGGGGAGCTGTTTTTT
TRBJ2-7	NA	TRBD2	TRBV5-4	CASSLSPAMTSDSYEQYF	TGTGCCAGCAGCTTGAGTCCCGCTATGACTAGCGACTCCTACGAGCAGTACTTC
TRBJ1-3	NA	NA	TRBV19	CASSPGGADSGNTIYF	TGTGCCAGTAGTCCCGGGGGGGCGGACTCTGGAAACACCATATATTTT
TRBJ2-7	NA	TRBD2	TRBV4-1	CASSQGLAGTFYEQYF	TGCGCCAGCAGCCAAGGCCTAGCGGGAACATTCTACGAGCAGTACTTC
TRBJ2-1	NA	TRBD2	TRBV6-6	CASTGTTGTRGNEQFF	TGTGCCAGCACCGGGACCACCGGGACTAGGGGTAATGAGCAGTTCTTC
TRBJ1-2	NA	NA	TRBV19	CASSPQVNYGYTF	TGTGCCAGTAGTCCCCAGGTTAACTATGGCTACACCTTC
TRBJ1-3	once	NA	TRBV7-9	CASSLAQAISGNTIYF	TGTGCCAGCAGCTTAGCGCAGGCCATCTCCGGAAACACCATATATTTT
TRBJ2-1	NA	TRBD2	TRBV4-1	CASSPNSGSSYNEQFF	TGCGCCAGCAGCCCCAATAGCGGGAGCTCCTACAATGAGCAGTTCTTC
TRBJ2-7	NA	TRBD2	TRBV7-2	CASSPGGSYEQYF	TGTGCCAGCTCACCGGGAGGCTCCTACGAGCAGTACTTC
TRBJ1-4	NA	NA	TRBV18	CASSPWQGEKLFF	TGTGCCAGCTCACCATGGCAGGGTGAAAAACTGTTTTTT
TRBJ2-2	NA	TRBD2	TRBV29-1	CSVRGLAGVGGTGELFF	TGCAGCGTTCGGGGACTAGCGGGAGTAGGGGGCACCGGGGAGCTGTTTTTT
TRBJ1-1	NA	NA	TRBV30	CAWSTLRGSDTEAFF	TGTGCCTGGAGTACCCTGAGGGGGAGCGACACTGAAGCTTTCTTT
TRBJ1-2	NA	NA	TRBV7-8	CASSLALGSCGYTF	TGTGCCAGCAGCTTAGCGCTTGGGAGCTGCGGCTACACCTTC
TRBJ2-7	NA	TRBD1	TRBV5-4	CASSLRTGHRSYEQYF	TGTGCCAGCAGCTTGAGGACAGGTCATAGATCCTACGAGCAGTACTTC
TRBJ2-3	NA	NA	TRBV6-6	CASSSSTDTQYF	TGTGCCAGCAGTTCTAGCACAGATACGCAGTATTTT
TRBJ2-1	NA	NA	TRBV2	CASSGGQPGNEQFF	TGTGCCAGCAGTGGAGGGCAGCCGGGCAATGAGCAGTTCTTC
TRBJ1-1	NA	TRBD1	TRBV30	CAWRGQGRNTEAFF	TGTGCCTGGAGGGGACAGGGTAGGAACACTGAAGCTTTCTTT
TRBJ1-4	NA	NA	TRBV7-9	CASSFTDRMREKLFF	TGTGCCAGCAGCTTTACTGACAGGATGAGAGAAAAACTGTTTTTT
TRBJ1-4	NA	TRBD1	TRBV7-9	CSSSLQGSEKLFF	TGTTCCAGCAGCTTACAGGGGAGCGAAAAACTGTTTTTT
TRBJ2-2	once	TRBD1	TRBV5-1	CASSLPGQGQLFF	TGCGCCAGCAGCTTGCCGGGACAGGGGCAGCTGTTTTTT
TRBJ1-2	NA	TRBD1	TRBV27	CASSFGTGRGETF	TGTGCCAGCAGTTTCGGGACAGGGCGTGGAGAAACCTTC
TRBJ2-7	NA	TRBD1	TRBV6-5	CASSTGTGEAYEQYF	TGTGCCAGCAGTACCGGGACAGGGGAAGCCTACGAGCAGTACTTC